The sequence of this TCR beta chain was determined in a study of CD8 T cells in ankylosing spondylitis. This clonotype has ten or more counts. With 3 bases removed from V and 6 bases from J, the gap between germline ends came to 20 bases. Looked up from germline, CDR1 is SQVTM and CDR2 is ANQGSEA. CDR3 length equals 16 residues. Quantitative 5'-RACE with molecular barcodes generated TCR beta libraries. A single record per CDR3 protein comes from TCRdb applying MiXCR to the 5' RACE reads. The sample gives about 130,000 distinct CDR3 sequences, around 7% of which show up once; 12% is in the top ten. The clonotype was recovered from a male donor with ankylosing spondylitis or in good health (not recorded which). The sample comprised blood, either unsorted or a sorted T cell fraction (not recorded which). The V gene is TRBV29-1, the J gene TRBJ2-2; either TRBD1 or TRBD2 may supply D (6 bases each). The CDR3 DNA reads TGCAGCGTTGACGATCCTGGGGGGCTCCGGGCCGGGGAGCTGTTTTTT. It yields the protein CSVDDPGGLRAGELFF.